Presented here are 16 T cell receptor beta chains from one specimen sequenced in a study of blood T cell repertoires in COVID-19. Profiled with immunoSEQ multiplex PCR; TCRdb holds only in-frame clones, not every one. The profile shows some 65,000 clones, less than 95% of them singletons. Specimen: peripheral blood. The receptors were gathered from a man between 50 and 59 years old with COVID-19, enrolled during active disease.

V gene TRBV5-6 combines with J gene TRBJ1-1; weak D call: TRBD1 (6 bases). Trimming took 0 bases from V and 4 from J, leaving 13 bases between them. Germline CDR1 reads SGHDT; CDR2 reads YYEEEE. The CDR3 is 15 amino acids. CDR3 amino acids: CASSLAARGGTEAFF. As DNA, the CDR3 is TGTGCCAGCAGCTTGGCGGCCAGGGGCGGCACTGAAGCTTTCTTT.

This CDR3 reads CASQPGTGYNTGELFF. The CDR3 DNA follows: TGTGCCAGTCAACCAGGGACAGGGTATAACACCGGGGAGCTGTTTTTT. This chain uses TRBV14 with TRBJ2-2; 9 nucleotides line up with TRBD1. Per germline, CDR1 SGHDN and CDR2 FVKESK. The J segment lost 2 bases and the V segment lost 9 bases, leaving 10 bases of the junction unmatched. The CDR3 is 16 residues long.

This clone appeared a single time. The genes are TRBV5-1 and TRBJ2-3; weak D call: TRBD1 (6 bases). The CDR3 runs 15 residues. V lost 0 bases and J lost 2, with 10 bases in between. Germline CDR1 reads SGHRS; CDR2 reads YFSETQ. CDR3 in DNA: TGCGCCAGCAGCTTGGTTGGGACAACCACAGATACGCAGTATTTT. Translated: CASSLVGTTTDTQYF. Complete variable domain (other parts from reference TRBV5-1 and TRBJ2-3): KAGVTQTPRYLIKTRGQQVTLSCSPISGHRSVSWYQQTPGQGLQFLFEYFSETQRNKGNFPGRFSGRQFSNSRSEMNVSTLELGDSALYLCASSLVGTTTDTQYFGPGTRLTVL.

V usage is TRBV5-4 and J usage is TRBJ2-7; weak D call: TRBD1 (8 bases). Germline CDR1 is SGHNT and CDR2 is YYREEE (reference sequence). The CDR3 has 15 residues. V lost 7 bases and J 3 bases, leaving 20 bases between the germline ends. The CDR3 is CASQPGQGLYYEQYF. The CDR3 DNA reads TGTGCCAGCCAGCCCGGACAGGGACTATACTACGAGCAGTACTTC.

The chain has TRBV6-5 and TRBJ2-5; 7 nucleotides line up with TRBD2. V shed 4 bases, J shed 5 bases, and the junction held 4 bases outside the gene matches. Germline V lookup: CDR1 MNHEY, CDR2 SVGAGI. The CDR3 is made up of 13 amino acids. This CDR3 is CASSLTSRETQYF. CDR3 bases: TGTGCCAGCAGTTTGACTAGCAGGGAGACCCAGTACTTC.

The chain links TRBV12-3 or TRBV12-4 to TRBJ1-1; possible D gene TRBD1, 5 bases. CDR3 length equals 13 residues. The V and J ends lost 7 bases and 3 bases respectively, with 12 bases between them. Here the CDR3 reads CASTREVDTEAFF. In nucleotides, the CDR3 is TGTGCCAGCACCAGGGAGGTGGACACTGAAGCTTTCTTT.

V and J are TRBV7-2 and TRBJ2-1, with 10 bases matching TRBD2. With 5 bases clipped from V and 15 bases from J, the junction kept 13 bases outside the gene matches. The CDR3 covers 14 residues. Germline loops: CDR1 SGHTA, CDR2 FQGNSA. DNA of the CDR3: TGTGCCAGCAGCGGAAGGACTAGCGGCCTGGTGCCGTTCTTC. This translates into CASSGRTSGLVPFF.

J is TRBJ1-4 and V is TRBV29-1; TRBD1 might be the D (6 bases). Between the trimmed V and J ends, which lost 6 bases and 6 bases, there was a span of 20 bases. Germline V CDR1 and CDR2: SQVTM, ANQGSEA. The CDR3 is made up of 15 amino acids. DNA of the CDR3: TGCAGCGTCCGAAGGGGGGGGTCGGGTGATGAAAAACTGTTTTTT. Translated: CSVRRGGSGDEKLFF.

The DNA for the CDR3 is TGCGCCAGCAGCCTCCTCCCGCGACAGGGTACCTCCTATGGCTACACCTTC. It is translated as CASSLLPRQGTSYGYTF. This chain connects TRBV4-1 to TRBJ1-2, with 7 bases fitting TRBD1. The CDR3 totals 17 residues. J was trimmed by 4 bases and V by 4 bases; bases with no gene match: 15. Germline V gene data show CDR1 as MGHRA and CDR2 as YSYEKL.

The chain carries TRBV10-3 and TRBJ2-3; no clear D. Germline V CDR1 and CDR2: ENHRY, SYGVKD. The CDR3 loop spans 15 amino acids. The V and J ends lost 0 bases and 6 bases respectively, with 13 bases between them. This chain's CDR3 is CAISESVPSRDTQYF. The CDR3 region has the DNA TGTGCCATCAGTGAGTCGGTCCCCTCCCGGGATACGCAGTATTTT.

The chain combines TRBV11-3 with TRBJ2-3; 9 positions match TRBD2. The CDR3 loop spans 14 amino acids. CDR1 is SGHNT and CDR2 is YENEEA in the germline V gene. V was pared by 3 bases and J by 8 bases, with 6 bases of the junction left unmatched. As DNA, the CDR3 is TGTGCCAGCAGCTTCACAGCGGGAGGTTTTACGCAGTATTTT. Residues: CASSFTAGGFTQYF.

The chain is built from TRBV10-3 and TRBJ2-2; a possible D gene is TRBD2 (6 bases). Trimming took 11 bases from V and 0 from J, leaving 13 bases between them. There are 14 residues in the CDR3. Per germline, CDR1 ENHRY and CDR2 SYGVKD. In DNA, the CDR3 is TGTGCCGTCCTCGAGCGGGCGAACACCGGGGAGCTGTTTTTT. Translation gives CAVLERANTGELFF.

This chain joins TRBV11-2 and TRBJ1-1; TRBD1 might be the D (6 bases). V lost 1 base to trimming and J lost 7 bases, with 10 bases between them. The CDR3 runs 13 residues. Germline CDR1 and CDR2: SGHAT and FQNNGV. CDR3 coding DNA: TGTGCCAGCAGCTTAGGGGCAGGGGTTGAAGCTTTCTTT. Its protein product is CASSLGAGVEAFF.

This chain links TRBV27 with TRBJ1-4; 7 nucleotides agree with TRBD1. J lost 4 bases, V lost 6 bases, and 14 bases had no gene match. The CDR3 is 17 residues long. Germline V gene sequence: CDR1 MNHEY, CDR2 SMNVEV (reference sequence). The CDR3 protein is CASRPTSRQGGNEKLFF. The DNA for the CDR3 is TGTGCCAGCAGACCCACTAGTAGACAGGGTGGTAATGAAAAACTGTTTTTT.

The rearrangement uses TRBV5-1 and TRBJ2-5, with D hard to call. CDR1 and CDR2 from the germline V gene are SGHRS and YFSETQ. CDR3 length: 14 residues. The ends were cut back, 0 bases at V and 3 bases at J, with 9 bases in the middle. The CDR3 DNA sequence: TGCGCCAGCAGCTTGGAAAGAAGCGAAGAGACCCAGTACTTC. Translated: CASSLERSEETQYF.

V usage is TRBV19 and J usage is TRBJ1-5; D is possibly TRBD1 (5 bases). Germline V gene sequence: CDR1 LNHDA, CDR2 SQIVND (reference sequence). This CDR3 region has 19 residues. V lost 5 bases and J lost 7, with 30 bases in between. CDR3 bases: TGTGCCAGTAGTCTAGGGCCAGGACACACATCCCCATTCATCCAGCCCCAGCATTTT. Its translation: CASSLGPGHTSPFIQPQHF. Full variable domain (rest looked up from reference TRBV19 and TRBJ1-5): DGGITQSPKYLFRKEGQNVTLSCEQNLNHDAMYWYRQDPGQGLRLIYYSQIVNDFQKGDIAEGYSVSREKKESFPLTVTSAQKNPTAFYLCASSLGPGHTSPFIQPQHFGDGTRLSIL.